Below, 13 T cell receptor beta chains from the same sample are listed, as sequenced in a study of T cell responses to AZD1222 COVID-19 vaccine. Sequenced by immunoSEQ multiplex PCR; TCRdb stores in-frame clones only, minus some. This sample has about 150,000 clones, with 75% to 95% found just once. The sequencing here drew on peripheral blood, taken on day 0 of AZD1222 vaccination. The receptor set was obtained from an adult in good health.

This clone was seen just once. The rearrangement joins TRBV10-3 to TRBJ2-1, with D perhaps TRBD2 (6 bases). V lost 4 bases and J 7 bases, leaving 8 bases between the germline ends. From germline, CDR1 is ENHRY and CDR2 SYGVKD. The CDR3 covers 12 residues. The CDR3 region is CAISAGRNEQFF. CDR3 DNA sequence: TGTGCCATCAGTGCGGGGAGGAATGAGCAGTTCTTC.

V and J are TRBV11-1 and TRBJ2-5; 13 positions match TRBD2. The germline gives CDR1 SGHAT, CDR2 FQDESV (reference sequence). CDR3 length equals 16 residues. The J segment lost 1 base and the V segment lost 4 bases, leaving 3 bases of the junction unmatched. The CDR3 region has the DNA TGTGCCAGCAGCTACCGACTAGCGGGGGGCCAAGAGACCCAGTACTTC. It specifies CASSYRLAGGQETQYF. The entire variable domain, with the rest obtained from reference TRBV11-1 and TRBJ2-5, is as follows: EAEVAQSPRYKITEKSQAVAFWCDPISGHATLYWYRQILGQGPELLVQFQDESVVDDSQLPKDRFSAERLKGVDSTLKIQPAELGDSAMYLCASSYRLAGGQETQYFGPGTRLLVL.

The chain has TRBV15 and TRBJ1-1; maybe TRBD1 (5 bases). The CDR3 consists of 15 residues. Germline CDR1 and CDR2: LNHNV and YYDKDF (reference sequence). Trimming removed 3 bases at V and 1 base at J, with 12 bases between. CDR3 region: CATSRHRSPNTEAFF. CDR3 in DNA: TGTGCCACCAGCAGGCACAGGAGCCCGAACACTGAAGCTTTCTTT.

V gene TRBV7-2 combines with J gene TRBJ2-7, with a possible D match to TRBD1 (6 bases). CDR3 size: 12 residues. Looked up from germline, CDR1 is SGHTA and CDR2 is FQGNSA. Trimming took off 3 bases at V and 3 bases at J, with 6 bases between the two ends. The CDR3, as DNA: TGTGCCAGCAGCTTGACAGGCTACGAGCAGTACTTC. It specifies CASSLTGYEQYF.

This chain joins TRBV10-3 and TRBJ2-5; D is undetermined. Germline V lookup: CDR1 ENHRY, CDR2 SYGVKD. This CDR3 contains 12 residues. Trimming shortened V by 4 bases and J by 4 bases, and 7 bases separated the two germline ends. The CDR3 coding sequence is TGTGCCATCAGTGGGACGGCAGAGACCCAGTACTTC. As protein: CAISGTAETQYF.

The V call is TRBV4-2, the J call TRBJ1-1; maybe TRBD1 (5 bases). Germline V gene sequence: CDR1 LGHNA, CDR2 YNFKEQ. The CDR3 has 13 residues. Between the trimmed V and J ends, which lost 0 bases and 5 bases, there was a span of 7 bases. Here the CDR3 reads CASSQDGGTEAFF. In DNA form, the CDR3 reads TGTGCCAGCAGCCAAGATGGGGGTACTGAAGCTTTCTTT.

The chain is built from TRBV3-1 (or the pseudogene TRBV3-2) and TRBJ1-1; TRBD1 is a possible D gene (5 bases). This CDR3 is 13 amino acids long. The V and J ends lost 3 bases and 6 bases respectively, with 11 bases between them. Germline V lookup: CDR1 LGHDT, CDR2 YNNKEL (reference sequence). This chain's CDR3 is CASSQRGDAEAFF. The DNA of the CDR3 is TGTGCCAGCAGCCAGAGGGGCGACGCTGAAGCTTTCTTT.

The chain carries TRBV10-3 and TRBJ2-1; 8 bases agree with TRBD1. Germline CDR1 reads ENHRY; CDR2 reads SYGVKD. This CDR3 region has 15 residues. J gave up 6 bases and V 2 bases, and 6 bases lay outside the gene matches. The CDR3 sequence is CAISEGQGGINEQFF. CDR3 DNA: TGTGCCATCAGTGAGGGACAGGGAGGTATCAATGAGCAGTTCTTC.

The V and J genes are TRBV28 and TRBJ2-7, with D maybe TRBD1 (6 bases). This CDR3 contains 14 residues. CDR1 MDHEN and CDR2 SYDVKM come from the germline V gene. The V gene lost 5 bases and the J gene lost 0 bases, with 11 bases spanning the gap. In DNA, the CDR3 is TGTGCCAGCAGTCCAGGGGCGCGCTCCTACGAGCAGTACTTC. This gives the protein CASSPGARSYEQYF.

The table lists this clone with a count of one. The chain combines TRBV2 with TRBJ1-4; D is unclear. CDR1 is SNHLY, CDR2 FYNNEI, per germline. The CDR3 has 15 residues. V was pared by 6 bases and J by 0 bases, with 11 bases between. CDR3 nucleotides: TGTGCCAGCAGCGTGGACTCCTCAACTAATGAAAAACTGTTTTTT. Its protein product is CASSVDSSTNEKLFF. The whole variable domain, filled in from reference TRBV2 and TRBJ1-4, reads EPEVTQTPSHQVTQMGQEVILRCVPISNHLYFYWYRQILGQKVEFLVSFYNNEISEKSEIFDDQFSVERPDGSNFTLKIRSTKLEDSAMYFCASSVDSSTNEKLFFGSGTQLSVL.

This clone was counted a single time. This rearrangement joins TRBV5-4 to TRBJ1-1, with 9 bases aligning to TRBD1. CDR1 and CDR2 from the germline V gene are SGHNT and YYREEE (reference sequence). V shed 4 bases and J 1 base; nucleotides not matched to a gene: 2. The CDR3 consists of 14 residues. CDR3 DNA sequence: TGTGCCAGCAGCGTGGACAGGGGGAACACTGAAGCTTTCTTT. Protein sequence: CASSVDRGNTEAFF.

The chain uses TRBV27 and TRBJ2-5; 13 bases are shared with TRBD2. CDR1 and CDR2 from the germline V gene are MNHEY and SMNVEV (reference sequence). Trimming took 9 bases from V and 3 from J; bases not matched to a gene: 10. The CDR3 sequence is 16 residues long. The CDR3 region is CASNPLGLAGEETQYF. The CDR3 nucleotides are TGTGCCAGTAACCCCCTAGGACTAGCGGGGGAAGAGACCCAGTACTTC.

V is TRBV5-1 and J is TRBJ2-1, with 10 positions matching TRBD2. Germline CDR1 reads SGHRS; CDR2 reads YFSETQ. Losses at the gene ends were 0 bases for V and 5 bases for J; bases not matched to a gene: 8. The CDR3 has 17 residues. The chain's CDR3 is CASSLVMGGLADNEQFF. The CDR3 DNA reads as TGCGCCAGCAGCTTGGTGATGGGAGGACTAGCGGACAATGAGCAGTTCTTC.